The 10 T cell receptor beta chains presented below share a single source sample, sequenced in a study of blood T cells in healthy people across ages. PCR was performed a second time for about 7 to 12 cycles using a sample-barcoded 5' primer and a J-beta primer mix. TCRdb called the 5' RACE reads again in MiXCR, with one record for every CDR3 protein. The sample carries about 780,000 distinct CDR3 sequences, around 68% recorded once. The material sequenced was blood. Receptor source: a man aged 30-40 years in good health.

A few counts support this clonotype. The rearrangement uses TRBV9 and TRBJ1-5; D not resolved. V dropped 3 bases and J dropped 0 bases, with 4 bases sitting between them. The CDR3 is 13 amino acids. Germline CDR1 and CDR2: SGDLS and YYNGEE. The CDR3 DNA reads as TGTGCCAGCAGCGGGTATAGCAATCAGCCCCAGCATTTT. It yields the protein CASSGYSNQPQHF.

V is TRBV19 and J is TRBJ1-5, with 7 bases lining up with TRBD1. The CDR3 sequence is 17 residues long. The germline CDR1 and CDR2 sequences are LNHDA and SQIVND (reference sequence). After removal of 5 bases from V and 5 bases from J, the junction contained 15 bases not matched to a gene. CDR3 DNA sequence: TGTGCCAGTAGTCCAGGGGACAGCCCTACTTTCCATCAGCCCCAGCATTTT. It specifies CASSPGDSPTFHQPQHF.

V is TRBV28 and J is TRBJ2-7, with 9 bases aligning to TRBD1. V gave up 5 bases and J gave up 6 bases; unmatched junction bases: 14. Germline-derived CDR1 and CDR2 are MDHEN and SYDVKM. The length of the CDR3 is 16 residues. CDR3 amino acids: CASSAKPGQGSGEQYF. The CDR3 DNA is TGTGCCAGCAGTGCTAAACCGGGACAGGGTTCAGGCGAGCAGTACTTC.

The chain carries TRBV4-2 and TRBJ1-2, with 10 positions matching TRBD1. The CDR3 length is 14 residues. After removal of 3 bases from V and 3 bases from J, the junction contained 1 base not matched to a gene. The germline CDR1 and CDR2 sequences are LGHNA and YNFKEQ. CDR3: CASSHGTGDYGYTF. As DNA, the CDR3 is TGTGCCAGCAGCCACGGGACAGGGGACTATGGCTACACCTTC.

The V call is TRBV9, the J call TRBJ2-1, with 11 bases that match TRBD1. The J segment lost 7 bases and the V segment lost 4 bases, leaving 7 bases of the junction unmatched. The CDR3 is 15 residues long. Germline V gene data show CDR1 as SGDLS and CDR2 as YYNGEE. CDR3 nucleotides: TGTGCCAGCAGCTTCGGGACAGGGGGGAGAAATGAGCAGTTCTTC. Its translation is CASSFGTGGRNEQFF.

This sequence joins TRBV7-2 and TRBJ2-1; the D is unclear. V lost 1 base and J lost 10, with 11 bases in between. The CDR3 is 13 residues long. Per the germline V gene, CDR1 is SGHTA and CDR2 is FQGNSA. The CDR3: CASSLGFRKEQFF. The CDR3 DNA reads TGTGCCAGCAGCTTAGGTTTCAGGAAGGAGCAGTTCTTC. The full variable domain, in which reference TRBV7-2 and TRBJ2-1 provide the parts outside the CDR3, is GAGVSQSPSNKVTEKGKDVELRCDPISGHTALYWYRQSLGQGLEFLIYFQGNSAPDKSGLPSDRFSAERTGGSVSTLTIQRTQQEDSAVYLCASSLGFRKEQFFGPGTRLTVL.

This clonotype has just a few counts. The chain joins TRBV6-4 to TRBJ1-2; 8 bases fit TRBD1. CDR3 size: 13 residues. Germline CDR1 MRHNA, CDR2 SNTAGT. V lost 0 bases to trimming and J lost 6 bases; unmatched junction nucleotides: 0. The chain's CDR3 is CASSDSTGDGYTF. The CDR3 nucleotides read TGTGCCAGCAGTGACTCGACAGGGGATGGCTACACCTTC.

The chain employs TRBV7-3 and TRBJ2-1; 8 bases fit TRBD2. The V gene end was trimmed by 6 bases and the J gene end by 5 bases; junction bases not matched to a gene: 12. The CDR3 is 16 residues long. CDR1 is SGHTA, CDR2 FQGTGA, per germline. The CDR3 spells CASSSMGGGFDNEQFF. The DNA for the CDR3 is TGTGCCAGCAGTTCTATGGGCGGGGGGTTCGACAATGAGCAGTTCTTC. Full variable domain (outside the CDR3, taken from reference TRBV7-3 and TRBJ2-1): GAGVSQTPSNKVTEKGKYVELRCDPISGHTALYWYRQSLGQGPEFLIYFQGTGAADDSGLPNDRFFAVRPEGSVSTLKIQRTERGDSAVYLCASSSMGGGFDNEQFFGPGTRLTVL.

This clonotype occurred a few times. The chain couples TRBV29-1 to TRBJ1-2, with D maybe TRBD1 (5 bases). Germline CDR1 reads SQVTM; CDR2 reads ANQGSEA. This CDR3 region has 14 residues. V was shortened by 3 bases and J by 4 bases, with 15 bases between the two germline ends. CDR3 bases: TGCAGCGTTGAGGGACGGGAAACCGGCTATGGCTACACCTTC. Its translation: CSVEGRETGYGYTF.

This clonotype was picked up a small number of times. J is TRBJ1-2 and V is TRBV7-2, with unresolved D. The V gene lost 7 bases and the J gene lost 0 bases, with 12 bases spanning the gap. The CDR3 covers 14 residues. The germline V gene has CDR1 SGHTA and CDR2 FQGNSA. The DNA for the CDR3 is TGTGCCAGCACCCCAGGCGATACTAACTATGGCTACACCTTC. Its translation is CASTPGDTNYGYTF.